This entry lists 16 T cell receptor beta chains sequenced from one sample in a study of response to subunit inactivated influenza vaccine. TCRdb fed the RT-PCR reads into MiXCR, producing one record per CDR3 protein. The sample consists of 550,000 to 650,000 distinct CDR3 sequences, roughly 10% of them appearing once. The sample was PBMCs from blood, taken on the day of vaccination. These TCRs come from a man aged 50-60 years who received an inactivated influenza vaccine.

This clonotype has more than one count but fewer than ten. The chain uses TRBV12-3 or TRBV12-4 and TRBJ2-7; 11 bases are a match to TRBD1. The V and J ends lost 0 bases and 6 bases, in that order; junction bases with no gene match: 7. The CDR3 is 16 amino acids. The CDR3 DNA reads as TGTGCCAGCAGTTTAGCGGACAGGGGGCCCCCCTCCGAGCAGTACTTC. This sequence encodes CASSLADRGPPSEQYF.

This clonotype was observed many times. The rearrangement joins TRBV5-1 to TRBJ2-1, with a tentative D call TRBD2 (5 bases). Germline V gene lookup returns CDR1 SGHRS and CDR2 YFSETQ. Trimming shortened V by 1 base and J by 0 bases, and 8 bases separated the two germline ends. The CDR3 loop spans 15 amino acids. The CDR3 sequence is CASSLSLASYNEQFF. The CDR3 coding sequence is TGCGCCAGCAGCTTGAGTCTAGCCTCCTACAATGAGCAGTTCTTC.

J is TRBJ1-1 and V is TRBV2; D may be TRBD1 (6 bases). Germline V CDR1 and CDR2: SNHLY, FYNNEI. There are 13 residues in the CDR3. V lost 7 bases to trimming and J lost 1 base, with 10 bases between them. Here the CDR3 reads CASIRGPNTEAFF. CDR3 DNA sequence: TGTGCCAGCATCAGGGGCCCGAACACTGAAGCTTTCTTT.

This clonotype was seen only a few times. The V and J genes are TRBV29-1 and TRBJ2-3; TRBD1 might be the D (6 bases). Per the germline V gene, CDR1 is SQVTM and CDR2 is ANQGSEA. This CDR3 region has 16 residues. The V and J ends lost 7 bases and 0 bases respectively, with 20 bases between them. As DNA, the CDR3 is TGCAGCGGCCAAAGGGGGACCACTAGTAGCACAGATACGCAGTATTTT. As protein: CSGQRGTTSSTDTQYF.

This clonotype showed up just a few times. The J gene is TRBJ2-5, the V gene TRBV29-1; the D is unclear. CDR1 and CDR2 (germline): SQVTM, ANQGSEA. V shed 3 bases and J shed 2 bases, with 13 bases lying between them. This CDR3 is 14 amino acids long. The CDR3 sequence is CSVDYATDQETQYF. CDR3 DNA sequence: TGCAGCGTTGATTATGCGACGGATCAAGAGACCCAGTACTTC.

This chain joins TRBV6-5 and TRBJ1-2; D gene ambiguous. Trimming removed 0 bases at V and 2 bases at J, with 7 bases between. The CDR3 extends over 14 amino acids. Germline loops: CDR1 MNHEY, CDR2 SVGAGI. CDR3 in DNA: TGTGCCAGCAGTTACTCGGGTGCAAACTATGGCTACACCTTC. Protein: CASSYSGANYGYTF.

The chain uses TRBV11-2 and TRBJ2-3; 8 bases fit TRBD2. The CDR3 runs 15 residues. V lost 1 base, J lost 6 bases, and 6 bases stayed unmatched. CDR1 and CDR2 (germline): SGHAT, FQNNGV. The DNA of the CDR3 is TGTGCCAGCAGCTTAGCCGGGGGGGCTATGGATACGCAGTATTTT. Translated, it gives CASSLAGGAMDTQYF.

This clonotype occurred many times. The genes are TRBV28 and TRBJ1-2; D might be TRBD1 (5 bases). Germline V gene data show CDR1 as MDHEN and CDR2 as SYDVKM. This CDR3 is 13 amino acids long. Trimming left V 5 bases short and J 2 bases short, with 9 bases between. The CDR3 DNA is TGTGCCAGCAGTACGGGGGAAAACTATGGCTACACCTTC. This gives the protein CASSTGENYGYTF.

This rearrangement joins TRBV6-2 or TRBV6-3 to TRBJ2-7; weak D call: TRBD1 (6 bases). This CDR3 comprises 18 residues. Trimming stripped 0 bases from V and 2 bases from J, with 20 bases between. Germline CDR1 is MNHEY and CDR2 is SVGEGT. CDR3 in amino acids: CASSYSTRTATVTYEQYF. As DNA, the CDR3 is TGTGCCAGCAGTTACTCGACTCGGACAGCGACCGTCACCTACGAGCAGTACTTC.

This clonotype showed up just a few times. This rearrangement joins TRBV7-8 to TRBJ2-3, with TRBD2 identical over 13 bases. With 5 bases clipped from V and 2 bases from J, the junction kept 4 bases outside the gene matches. CDR1 and CDR2 from the germline V gene are SGHVS and FQNEAQ. This CDR3 comprises 16 residues. CDR3 DNA: TGTGCCAGCAGCAGGGGACTAGCGGGAATCACAGATACGCAGTATTTT. It codes for CASSRGLAGITDTQYF.

CDR3 amino acids: CASSQPPGLYHDPFF. The DNA of the CDR3 is TGTGCCAGCAGCCAACCCCCGGGACTATACCACGATCCGTTCTTC. The V and J genes are TRBV4-2 and TRBJ2-1; TRBD2 agrees at 7 bases. The germline V gene has CDR1 LGHNA and CDR2 YNFKEQ. CDR3 size: 15 residues. The trim removed 2 bases at V and 15 bases at J, leaving 16 bases unmatched.

The genes are TRBV4-2 and TRBJ2-3; D could derive from TRBD1 or TRBD2 (5 bases each). The length of the CDR3 is 19 residues. Between the trimmed V and J ends, which lost 2 bases and 1 base, there was a span of 22 bases. CDR1 is LGHNA and CDR2 is YNFKEQ in the germline V gene. The CDR3 region is CASSQYFGTNPGGTDTQYF. The CDR3 coding sequence is TGTGCCAGCAGCCAATACTTCGGGACCAACCCCGGGGGCACAGATACGCAGTATTTT.

In this sample, this clonotype turned up a few times. The rearrangement uses TRBV12-3 or TRBV12-4 and TRBJ2-6, with 7 bases identical to TRBD1. Unmatched junction bases numbered 4, after V lost 6 bases and J lost 2 bases. This CDR3 has 15 residues. The CDR3 DNA follows: TGTGCCAGCAGCCCGGGACAGCCTGGGGCCAACGTCCTGACTTTC. Its protein product is CASSPGQPGANVLTF.

This clonotype was seen only a few times. V and J are TRBV7-2 and TRBJ2-7, with D unclear. Between the trimmed V and J ends, which lost 3 bases and 6 bases, there was a span of 18 bases. The germline CDR1 and CDR2 sequences are SGHTA and FQGNSA. The CDR3 has 15 amino acids. The CDR3 here is CASSLGADPFREQYF. Here the CDR3 DNA reads TGTGCCAGCAGCTTGGGCGCAGACCCCTTCCGCGAGCAGTACTTC.

This clonotype was observed a handful of times. V and J are TRBV20-1 and TRBJ1-3; TRBD1 aligns across 9 bases. The trim removed 3 bases at V and 0 bases at J, leaving 6 bases unmatched. The CDR3 loop spans 16 amino acids. Germline V gene lookup returns CDR1 DFQATT and CDR2 SNEGSKA (reference sequence). The CDR3 coding sequence is TGCAGTGCTAGCACAGGGGGCCCCCTCTCTGGAAACACCATATATTTT. The encoded protein is CSASTGGPLSGNTIYF.

The genes are TRBV2 and TRBJ2-7; TRBD2 matches 13 bases. The CDR3 has 17 residues. Germline assignment: CDR1 SNHLY and CDR2 FYNNEI. V shed 3 bases and J 0 bases; nucleotides not matched to a gene: 5. CDR3 sequence reads: CASSETGTSGTSYEQYF. CDR3 nucleotide sequence: TGTGCCAGCAGTGAGACCGGGACTAGCGGGACCTCCTACGAGCAGTACTTC.